This T cell receptor beta chain was documented in a study of Ad26.COV2.S vaccination and SARS-CoV-2 variants. TCRdb keeps only in-frame clones here, not all; method: immunoSEQ multiplex PCR. Seen here are over 400,000 clones, around 92% observed once, and the top ten hold 1.5% to 2%. Treatment reported: roughly 18 received Ad26.COV2.S at low or high dose, single or two shots; about 5 received placebo; per-sample allocation not given. Sampling was done on day 63 after the first vaccine or placebo injection. Per germline, CDR1 LGHDT and CDR2 YNNKEL (reference sequence). V lost 6 bases, J lost 8 bases, and 28 bases lay in between. The CDR3 totals 17 residues.

This clonotype was sampled from a person between 18 and 59 years old who received the Ad26.COV2.S COVID-19 vaccine or a placebo. Source: peripheral blood, taken in a trial of Ad26.COV2.S vaccine versus placebo. The rearrangement uses TRBV3-1 (or the pseudogene TRBV3-2) and TRBJ1-1; the D gene is possibly TRBD1 (5 bases). The CDR3 nucleotides read TGTGCCAGCAGGCCCTCCTGGCCCCAGGGTGGAGACAGCGAAGCTTTCTTT. Its translation is CASRPSWPQGGDSEAFF.